A selection of T cell receptor beta chains follows, all from one sample in a study of T cells in Graves' hyperthyroidism and ophthalmopathy. TCRdb ran MiXCR on the multiplex PCR reads and lists one entry per CDR3 protein. Of about 520,000 distinct CDR3 sequences in the sample, roughly a quarter are singletons; the top ten hold about 10%. The sample consisted of blood. The receptors here all came from a woman aged 25 to 39 with Graves' ophthalmopathy. Both conserved end residues are part of each CDR3. D genes are given only for firm matches. Some rows mark clone size as missing; the rest say once, few, many or name a class of expanded clone.

D	size	J	V	CDR3	DNA
TRBD1	many	TRBJ2-7	TRBV2	CASSRDRGLSYEQYF	TGTGCCAGCAGTCGGGACAGGGGGCTCTCCTACGAGCAGTACTTC
TRBD1	.	TRBJ2-7	TRBV29-1	CSVEDRDRGYEQYF	TGCAGCGTTGAAGACCGGGACAGGGGCTACGAGCAGTACTTC
.	.	TRBJ1-2	TRBV12-3/TRBV12-4	CASSFLGTDGYTF	TGTGCCAGCAGTTTTTTGGGCACTGATGGCTACACCTTC
.	many	TRBJ1-1	TRBV6-1	CASSLQFRAEAFF	TGTGCCAGCAGTCTCCAATTTAGGGCTGAAGCTTTCTTT
TRBD1	.	TRBJ1-1	TRBV6-1	CASSAAQTGSTEAFF	TGTGCCAGCAGTGCCGCCCAGACAGGGTCCACTGAAGCTTTCTTT
.	.	TRBJ2-7	TRBV10-3	CAISESDSGNEQYF	TGTGCCATCAGTGAGTCGGATTCGGGGAACGAGCAGTACTTC
.	few	TRBJ2-7	TRBV4-2	CASSQGDFSYEQYF	TGTGCCAGCAGCCAAGGGGACTTTTCCTACGAGCAGTACTTC
TRBD1	.	TRBJ1-2	TRBV27	CASRVTGEAGYTF	TGTGCCAGCAGAGTGACAGGGGAAGCTGGCTACACCTTC
TRBD1	.	TRBJ1-6	TRBV12-3/TRBV12-4	CASSLTGTGSPLHF	TGTGCCAGCAGCCTGACAGGGACGGGTTCACCCCTCCACTTT
TRBD1	many	TRBJ1-1	TRBV2	CASFVRGTEEAFF	TGTGCCAGCTTTGTCAGGGGGACCGAGGAAGCTTTCTTT
.	many	TRBJ2-7	TRBV19	CASSMAGNNEQYF	TGTGCCAGTAGTATGGCAGGGAACAACGAGCAGTACTTC
.	.	TRBJ1-1	TRBV7-6	CASSLGRGGATEAFF	TGTGCCAGCAGCTTAGGCCGAGGGGGGGCCACTGAAGCTTTCTTT
.	.	TRBJ1-2	TRBV7-8	CASSLGLSANYGYTF	TGTGCCAGCAGCTTAGGTTTAAGTGCAAACTATGGCTACACCTTC
.	many	TRBJ2-7	TRBV9	CASSVGPSSSEQYF	TGTGCCAGCAGCGTAGGGCCCAGTTCCTCTGAGCAGTACTTC
TRBD2	.	TRBJ2-7	TRBV10-3	CAISGPGTSGSSYEQYF	TGTGCCATCAGTGGACCCGGGACTAGCGGGTCCTCCTACGAGCAGTACTTC
TRBD2	many	TRBJ2-7	TRBV28	CASSMGGVRAHEQYF	TGTGCCAGCAGTATGGGGGGGGTCAGGGCGCACGAGCAGTACTTC
.	.	TRBJ2-7	TRBV15	CATSTQGPDEQYF	TGTGCCACCAGCACCCAGGGCCCCGACGAGCAGTACTTC
.	.	TRBJ2-5	TRBV6-5	CASSYSMGVQETQYF	TGTGCCAGCAGTTACTCGATGGGAGTGCAAGAGACCCAGTACTTC
.	many	TRBJ2-5	TRBV6-2/TRBV6-3	CASTMRGEETQYF	TGTGCCAGCACCATGAGGGGAGAGGAGACCCAGTACTTC
.	many	TRBJ1-5	TRBV7-2	CASSLAAGYNQPQHF	TGTGCCAGCAGCTTAGCGGCGGGATACAATCAGCCCCAGCATTTT
TRBD2	many	TRBJ2-5	TRBV7-2	CASSLRAGGRETQYF	TGTGCCAGCAGCTTAAGGGCGGGGGGGCGAGAGACCCAGTACTTC
.	many	TRBJ1-2	TRBV6-2/TRBV6-3	CASSYGPRWNTSGYGYTF	TGTGCCAGCAGTTACGGCCCTCGTTGGAACACGAGCGGCTATGGCTACACCTTC
TRBD1	once	TRBJ1-2	TRBV15	CATSRDGTGPNYGYTF	TGTGCCACCAGCAGAGACGGGACAGGTCCTAACTATGGCTACACCTTC
TRBD1	few	TRBJ1-2	TRBV6-5	CASSYSRTGGYGYTF	TGTGCCAGCAGTTACTCGCGGACAGGCGGATATGGCTACACCTTC
.	.	TRBJ1-5	TRBV20-1	CSARDRARVLDQPQHF	TGCAGTGCTAGAGATCGGGCCAGGGTATTGGATCAGCCCCAGCATTTT
TRBD1	many	TRBJ1-1	TRBV20-1	CSAPDRGYSTEAFF	TGCAGTGCTCCGGACAGGGGGTATAGCACTGAAGCTTTCTTT
.	many	TRBJ1-2	TRBV11-2	CASSLDPDYYGYTF	TGTGCCAGCAGCTTAGATCCAGACTACTATGGCTACACCTTC
TRBD2	many	TRBJ2-7	TRBV18	CASSPQGLAGEQYF	TGTGCCAGCTCACCACAGGGACTAGCGGGCGAGCAGTACTTC
TRBD1	many	TRBJ2-7	TRBV11-2	CASSSGQGAPYEQYF	TGTGCCAGCAGCTCGGGACAGGGGGCCCCCTACGAGCAGTACTTC
.	.	TRBJ1-1	TRBV27	CASSPNRDFGTEAFF	TGTGCCAGCAGTCCAAATCGGGACTTTGGGACTGAAGCTTTCTTT
.	many	TRBJ1-1	TRBV4-1	CASSQDSAWNTEAFF	TGCGCCAGCAGCCAAGATAGTGCGTGGAACACTGAAGCTTTCTTT
.	many	TRBJ1-1	TRBV4-1	CASSQGKGGSGTEAFF	TGCGCCAGCAGCCAAGGGAAGGGGGGTTCTGGCACTGAAGCTTTCTTT
.	many	TRBJ2-2	TRBV11-2	CASSQLNTGELFF	TGTGCCAGCAGCCAATTAAACACCGGGGAGCTGTTTTTT
.	few	TRBJ2-4	TRBV20-1	CSASPGGLNIQYF	TGCAGTGCTTCCCCGGGTGGGCTAAACATTCAGTACTTC
.	many	TRBJ2-5	TRBV7-2	CAISRTMAQTQYF	TGTGCCATCTCGAGGACGATGGCCCAGACCCAGTACTTC
.	few	TRBJ2-7	TRBV6-2/TRBV6-3	CASSRAGTREEQYF	TGTGCCAGCAGCCGAGCCGGGACCCGGGAAGAGCAGTACTTC
TRBD2	many	TRBJ2-6	TRBV28	CASRIGEGRASGANVLTF	TGTGCCAGCAGAATCGGGGAGGGGAGGGCCTCTGGGGCCAACGTCCTGACTTTC
.	.	TRBJ1-2	TRBV19	CASGTGFYGYTF	TGTGCCAGCGGAACAGGGTTCTATGGCTACACCTTC
.	many	TRBJ2-5	TRBV2	CASRALETQYF	TGTGCCAGCAGAGCCCTAGAGACCCAGTACTTC
.	many	TRBJ1-5	TRBV20-1	CSAGGKGYQPQHF	TGCAGTGCTGGCGGGAAGGGTTATCAGCCCCAGCATTTT
.	.	TRBJ2-7	TRBV7-2	CASSTTNGSYEQYF	TGTGCCAGCAGCACCACTAACGGGTCCTACGAGCAGTACTTC
TRBD2	.	TRBJ2-3	TRBV6-1	CASRARGGADTQYF	TGTGCCAGCAGGGCCCGGGGGGGGGCAGATACGCAGTATTTT
.	many	TRBJ2-7	TRBV6-2/TRBV6-3	CASTKPGFYEQYF	TGTGCCAGCACGAAACCGGGGTTCTACGAGCAGTACTTC
.	.	TRBJ1-5	TRBV6-1	CAIRTDTDTQHF	TGTGCCATCCGCACGGATACAGATACGCAGCATTTT
TRBD1	many	TRBJ1-1	TRBV28	CASPRDRESTEAFF	TGTGCCTCGCCCCGGGACAGGGAATCCACTGAAGCTTTCTTT
.	many	TRBJ2-7	TRBV7-9	CALRPRSSYEQYF	TGTGCCCTGAGACCGAGGAGCTCCTACGAGCAGTACTTC
.	many	TRBJ1-1	TRBV30	CAWSRTWQNTEAFF	TGTGCCTGGAGCCGTACGTGGCAGAACACTGAAGCTTTCTTT
.	many	TRBJ2-7	TRBV20-1	CSAPDTNSYEQYF	TGCAGTGCTCCGGACACTAACTCCTACGAGCAGTACTTC
.	few	TRBJ1-1	TRBV11-1	CASSPPLQDGNTEAFF	TGTGCCAGCAGCCCTCCCCTGCAGGATGGAAACACTGAAGCTTTCTTT
TRBD1	many	TRBJ1-5	TRBV2	CASSGDRAYSNQPQHF	TGTGCCAGCAGCGGGGACAGGGCGTATAGCAATCAGCCCCAGCATTTT
.	many	TRBJ2-7	TRBV20-1	CSETVADNEQYF	TGCAGCGAAACGGTGGCGGACAACGAGCAGTACTTC
.	many	TRBJ1-3	TRBV30	CAWSVEGLGTIYF	TGTGCCTGGAGTGTCGAAGGTTTAGGAACCATATATTTT
.	.	TRBJ2-7	TRBV6-1	CASKVFYEQYF	TGTGCCAGCAAGGTGTTCTACGAGCAGTACTTC
.	many	TRBJ2-5	TRBV20-1	CSARDIGGLETQYF	TGCAGTGCTAGAGATATCGGGGGCCTAGAGACCCAGTACTTC
.	.	TRBJ1-1	TRBV4-1	CASSRGDGEAFF	TGCGCCAGCAGTCGGGGAGACGGTGAAGCTTTCTTT
TRBD2	.	TRBJ2-5	TRBV6-2/TRBV6-3	CASNPGRGGAETQYF	TGTGCCAGCAACCCCGGGCGGGGGGGCGCAGAGACCCAGTACTTC
.	many	TRBJ2-7	TRBV14	CASSQGRAGSYEQYF	TGTGCCAGCAGCCAAGGGAGGGCAGGATCCTACGAGCAGTACTTC